This TCR beta chain stems from a study of blood T cell repertoires in COVID-19. Study background: Material from acute and convalescent COVID-19 was sourced from the United States, Italy and Spain.

Profiled with immunoSEQ multiplex PCR; TCRdb holds only in-frame clones, not every one. The sample lists some 70,000 clones, approximately 80% occurring once. This clonotype was obtained from a woman in her 70s with acute or convalescent COVID-19. The sample was peripheral blood.

CDR3 residues: CASSPGGRGFAETQYF. The CDR3 DNA reads as TGTGCCAGCAGCCCAGGAGGGCGGGGGTTTGCGGAGACCCAGTACTTC. The J gene is TRBJ2-5, the V gene TRBV9; 7 bases fit TRBD2. The CDR3 runs to 16 residues. V was pared by 4 bases and J by 5 bases, with 14 bases of the junction left unmatched. Germline values: CDR1 SGDLS, CDR2 YYNGEE.